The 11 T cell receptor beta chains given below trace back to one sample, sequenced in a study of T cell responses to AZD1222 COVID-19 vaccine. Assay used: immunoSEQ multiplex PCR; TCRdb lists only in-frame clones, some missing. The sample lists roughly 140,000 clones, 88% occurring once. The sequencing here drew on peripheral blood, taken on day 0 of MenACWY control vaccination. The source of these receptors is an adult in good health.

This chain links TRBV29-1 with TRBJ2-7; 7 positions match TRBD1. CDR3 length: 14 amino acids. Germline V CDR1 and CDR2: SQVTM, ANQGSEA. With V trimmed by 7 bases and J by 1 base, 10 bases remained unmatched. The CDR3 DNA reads TGCAGCGGCGAACTCAGACAGGGTTCCTACGAGCAGTACTTC. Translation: CSGELRQGSYEQYF.

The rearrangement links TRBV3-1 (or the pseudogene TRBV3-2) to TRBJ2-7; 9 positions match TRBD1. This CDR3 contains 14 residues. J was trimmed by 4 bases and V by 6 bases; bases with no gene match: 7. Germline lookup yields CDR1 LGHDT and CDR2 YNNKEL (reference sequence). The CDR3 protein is CASRPGTGPYEQYF. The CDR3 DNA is TGTGCCAGCAGGCCCGGGACAGGGCCTTACGAGCAGTACTTC.

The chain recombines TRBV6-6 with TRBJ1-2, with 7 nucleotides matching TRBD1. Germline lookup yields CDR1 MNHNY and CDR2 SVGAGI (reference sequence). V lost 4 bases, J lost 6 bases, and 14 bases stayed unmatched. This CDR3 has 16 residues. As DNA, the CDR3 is TGTGCCAGCAGTTTCCCGGTCAGGGGGATTGGCAATGGCTACACCTTC. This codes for CASSFPVRGIGNGYTF.

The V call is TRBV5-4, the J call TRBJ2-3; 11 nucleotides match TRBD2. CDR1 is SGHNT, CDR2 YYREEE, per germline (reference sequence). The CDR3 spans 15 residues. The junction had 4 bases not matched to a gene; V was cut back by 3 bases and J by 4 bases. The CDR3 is CASSSGTSGPDTQYF. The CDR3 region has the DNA TGTGCCAGCAGCTCCGGGACTAGCGGCCCAGATACGCAGTATTTT.

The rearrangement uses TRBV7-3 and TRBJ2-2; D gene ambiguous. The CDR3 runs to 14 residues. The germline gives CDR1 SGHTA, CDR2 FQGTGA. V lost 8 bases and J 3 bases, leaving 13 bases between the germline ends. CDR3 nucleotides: TGTGCCAGCGGTCCCGCGACTCACACCGGGGAGCTGTTTTTT. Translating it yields CASGPATHTGELFF.

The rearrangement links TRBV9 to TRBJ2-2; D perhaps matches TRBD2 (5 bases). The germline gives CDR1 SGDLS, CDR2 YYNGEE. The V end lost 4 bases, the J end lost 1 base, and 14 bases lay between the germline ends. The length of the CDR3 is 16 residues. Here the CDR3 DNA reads TGTGCCAGCAGCCCAATGCTAGCTGGGAACACCGGGGAGCTGTTTTTT. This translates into CASSPMLAGNTGELFF.

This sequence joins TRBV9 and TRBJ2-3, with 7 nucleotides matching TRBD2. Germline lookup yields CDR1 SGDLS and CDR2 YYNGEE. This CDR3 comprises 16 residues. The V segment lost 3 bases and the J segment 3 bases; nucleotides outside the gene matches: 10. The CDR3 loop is CASSGQRRRGTDTQYF. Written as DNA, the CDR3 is TGTGCCAGCAGCGGCCAGCGGAGGCGGGGGACAGATACGCAGTATTTT.

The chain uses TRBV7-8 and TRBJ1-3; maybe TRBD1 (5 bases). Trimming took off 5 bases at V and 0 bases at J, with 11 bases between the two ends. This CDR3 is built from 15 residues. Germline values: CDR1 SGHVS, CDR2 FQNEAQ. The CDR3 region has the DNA TGTGCCAGCAGCCCCTTCCAGGGCTCTGGAAACACCATATATTTT. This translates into CASSPFQGSGNTIYF.

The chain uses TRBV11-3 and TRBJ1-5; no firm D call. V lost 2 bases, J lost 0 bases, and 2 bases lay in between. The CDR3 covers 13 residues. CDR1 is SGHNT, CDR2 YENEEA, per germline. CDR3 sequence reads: CASSLTSNQPQHF. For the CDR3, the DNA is TGTGCCAGCAGCTTAACTAGCAATCAGCCCCAGCATTTT.

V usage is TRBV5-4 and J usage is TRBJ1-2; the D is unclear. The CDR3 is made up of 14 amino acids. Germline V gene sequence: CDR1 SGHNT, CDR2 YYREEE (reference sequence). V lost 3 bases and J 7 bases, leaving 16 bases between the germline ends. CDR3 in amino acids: CASSSGSLLGGYTF. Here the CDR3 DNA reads TGTGCCAGCAGCTCCGGGAGCCTTCTTGGTGGCTACACCTTC.

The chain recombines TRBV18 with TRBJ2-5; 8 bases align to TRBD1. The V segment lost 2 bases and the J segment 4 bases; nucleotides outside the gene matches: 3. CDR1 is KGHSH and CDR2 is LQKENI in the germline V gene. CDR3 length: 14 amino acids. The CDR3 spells CASSPGTGVETQYF. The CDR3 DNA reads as TGTGCCAGCTCACCAGGGACAGGAGTAGAGACCCAGTACTTC.